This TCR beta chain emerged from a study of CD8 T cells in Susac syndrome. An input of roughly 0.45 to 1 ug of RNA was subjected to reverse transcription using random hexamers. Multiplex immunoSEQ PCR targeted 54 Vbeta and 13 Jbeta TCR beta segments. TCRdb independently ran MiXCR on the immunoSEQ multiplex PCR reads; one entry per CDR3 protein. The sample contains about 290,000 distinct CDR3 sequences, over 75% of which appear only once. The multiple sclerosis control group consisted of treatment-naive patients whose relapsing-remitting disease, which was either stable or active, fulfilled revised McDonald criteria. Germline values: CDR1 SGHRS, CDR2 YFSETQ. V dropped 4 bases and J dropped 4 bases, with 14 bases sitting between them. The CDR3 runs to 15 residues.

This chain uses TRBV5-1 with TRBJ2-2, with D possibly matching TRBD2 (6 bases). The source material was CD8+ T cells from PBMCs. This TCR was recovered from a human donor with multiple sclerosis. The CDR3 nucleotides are TGCGCCAGCAGCCCCCGGACGGGAGCCACCGGGGAGCTGTTTTTT. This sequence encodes CASSPRTGATGELFF.